This T cell receptor (beta chain) was profiled in a study of T-cell memory formation after mild COVID-19. Study context: TCR clusters were largely donor specific. Study conclusions and caveats: Contracting CD4+ clones lay largely in CM and EM, with CD8+ ones residing in EMRA. The pre-infection memory compartment contained some responding clones, suggesting cross-reactive memory joined.

TCRdb passed the 5' RACE reads through MiXCR, listing each CDR3 protein once. The table lists around 300,000 distinct CDR3 sequences, roughly an eighth of them singletons. This CDR3 is built from 15 residues. V was pared by 10 bases and J by 1 base, with 10 bases of the junction left unmatched. About this clonotype: Antigen: not known.

The chain links TRBV12-3 or TRBV12-4 to TRBJ2-3; 8 nucleotides align to TRBD2. The receptor was isolated from a young man who had mild COVID-19 (a few samples of this study predate the infection). Cell type and time point are not known. The sample taken for sequencing was PBMCs or a T cell subset sorted from them (not recorded which). DNA of the CDR3: TGTGCCATCGGCGGGGGGACGGGCGGCACAGATACGCAGTATTTT. It specifies CAIGGGTGGTDTQYF.